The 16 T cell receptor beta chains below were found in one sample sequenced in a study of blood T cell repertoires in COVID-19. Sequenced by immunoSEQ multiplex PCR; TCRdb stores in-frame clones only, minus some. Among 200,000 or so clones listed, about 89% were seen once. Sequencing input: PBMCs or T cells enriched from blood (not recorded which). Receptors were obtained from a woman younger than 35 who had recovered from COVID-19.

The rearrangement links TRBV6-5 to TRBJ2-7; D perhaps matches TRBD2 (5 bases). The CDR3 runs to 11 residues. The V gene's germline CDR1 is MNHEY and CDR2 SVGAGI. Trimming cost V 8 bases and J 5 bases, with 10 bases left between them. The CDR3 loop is CASSRANEQYF. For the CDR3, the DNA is TGTGCCAGCTCGCGGGCCAACGAGCAGTACTTC.

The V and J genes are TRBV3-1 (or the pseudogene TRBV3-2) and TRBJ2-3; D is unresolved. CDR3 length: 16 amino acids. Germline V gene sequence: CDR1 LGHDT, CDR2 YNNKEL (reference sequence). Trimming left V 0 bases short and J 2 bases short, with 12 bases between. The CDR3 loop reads CASSQDGEDFTDTQYF. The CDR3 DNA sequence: TGTGCCAGCAGCCAAGATGGAGAGGATTTCACAGATACGCAGTATTTT.

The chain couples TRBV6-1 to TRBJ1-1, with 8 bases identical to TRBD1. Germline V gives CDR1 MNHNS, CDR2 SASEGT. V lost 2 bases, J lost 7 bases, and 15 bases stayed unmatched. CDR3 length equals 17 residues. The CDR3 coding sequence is TGTGCCAGCAGTGAATTAATAAAGGGGCACAGGGGGTTTGAAGCTTTCTTT. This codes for CASSELIKGHRGFEAFF.

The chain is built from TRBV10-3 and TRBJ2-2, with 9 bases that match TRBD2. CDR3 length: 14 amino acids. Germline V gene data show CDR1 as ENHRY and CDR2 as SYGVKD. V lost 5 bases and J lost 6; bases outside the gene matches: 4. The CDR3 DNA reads TGTGCCATCAGTATAGCGGGGGCCCCCGGGGAGCTGTTTTTT. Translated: CAISIAGAPGELFF.

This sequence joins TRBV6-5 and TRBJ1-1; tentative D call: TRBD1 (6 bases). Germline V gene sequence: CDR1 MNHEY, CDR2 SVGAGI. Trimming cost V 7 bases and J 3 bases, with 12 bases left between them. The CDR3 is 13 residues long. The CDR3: CASNLNRDTEAFF. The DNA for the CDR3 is TGTGCCAGCAACCTTAACAGGGACACTGAAGCTTTCTTT.

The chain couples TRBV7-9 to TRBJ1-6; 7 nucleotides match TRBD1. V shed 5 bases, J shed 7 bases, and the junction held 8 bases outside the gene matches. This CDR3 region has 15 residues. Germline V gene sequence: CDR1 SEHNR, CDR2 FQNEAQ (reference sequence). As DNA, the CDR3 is TGTGCCAGCAGCATCACCGGGACAGACAATTCACCCCTCCACTTT. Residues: CASSITGTDNSPLHF.

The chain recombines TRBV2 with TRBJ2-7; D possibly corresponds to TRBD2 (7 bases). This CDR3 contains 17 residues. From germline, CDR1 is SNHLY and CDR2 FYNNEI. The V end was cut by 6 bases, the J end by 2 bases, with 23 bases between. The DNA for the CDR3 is TGTGCCAGCAGCCTAAATCGGGGGGCAGGGCATACCTACGAGCAGTACTTC. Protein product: CASSLNRGAGHTYEQYF.

The CDR3 reads CASSIRQNNQPQHF. CDR3 sequence (DNA): TGTGCCAGTAGTATCCGACAGAACAATCAGCCCCAGCATTTT. The chain combines TRBV19 with TRBJ1-5; D is possibly TRBD1 (5 bases). CDR3 length: 14 residues. Deletions cut 3 bases from V and 3 bases from J, with 9 bases between. The germline V gene encodes CDR1 LNHDA and CDR2 SQIVND (reference sequence).

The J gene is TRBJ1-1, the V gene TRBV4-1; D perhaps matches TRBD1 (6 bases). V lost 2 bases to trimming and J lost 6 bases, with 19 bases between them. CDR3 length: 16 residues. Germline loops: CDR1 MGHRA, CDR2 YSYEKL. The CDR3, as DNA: TGCGCCAGCAGCCAAAGACCCTTGGGGGAGGGGGCTGAAGCTTTCTTT. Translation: CASSQRPLGEGAEAFF.

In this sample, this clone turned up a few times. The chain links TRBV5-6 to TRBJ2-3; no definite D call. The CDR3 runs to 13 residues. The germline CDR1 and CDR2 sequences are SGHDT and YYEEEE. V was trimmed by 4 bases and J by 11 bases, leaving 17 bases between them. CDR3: CASSPRPPVLQYF. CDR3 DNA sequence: TGTGCCAGCAGCCCCCGTCCCCCTGTCTTGCAGTATTTT.

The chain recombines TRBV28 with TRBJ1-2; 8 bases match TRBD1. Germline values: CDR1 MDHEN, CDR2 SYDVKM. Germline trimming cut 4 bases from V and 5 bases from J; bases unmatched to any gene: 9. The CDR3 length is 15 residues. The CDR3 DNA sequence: TGTGCCAGCAGTTCCGGACAGGGAGTTATGTATGGCTACACCTTC. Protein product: CASSSGQGVMYGYTF.

The CDR3 sequence: CASSLGQGRLTGNTIYF. The CDR3, as DNA: TGTGCCAGCAGCCTCGGGCAAGGGAGGTTGACTGGAAACACCATATATTTT. The chain couples TRBV11-2 to TRBJ1-3, with unresolved D. The V gene lost 5 bases and the J gene lost 2 bases, with 19 bases spanning the gap. From germline, CDR1 is SGHAT and CDR2 FQNNGV. This CDR3 has 17 amino acids.

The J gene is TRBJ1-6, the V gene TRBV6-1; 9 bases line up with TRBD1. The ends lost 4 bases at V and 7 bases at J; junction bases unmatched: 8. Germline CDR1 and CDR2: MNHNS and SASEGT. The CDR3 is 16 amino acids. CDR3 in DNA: TGTGCCAGCAGTGCCTGGGACAGGGATCAAAATTCACCCCTCCACTTT. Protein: CASSAWDRDQNSPLHF.

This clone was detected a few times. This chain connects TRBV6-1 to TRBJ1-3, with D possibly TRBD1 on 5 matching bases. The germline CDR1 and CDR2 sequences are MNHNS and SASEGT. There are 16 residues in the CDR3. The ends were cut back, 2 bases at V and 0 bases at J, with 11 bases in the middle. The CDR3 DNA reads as TGTGCCAGCAGTGAAATGACAGTTATCTCTGGAAACACCATATATTTT. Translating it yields CASSEMTVISGNTIYF.

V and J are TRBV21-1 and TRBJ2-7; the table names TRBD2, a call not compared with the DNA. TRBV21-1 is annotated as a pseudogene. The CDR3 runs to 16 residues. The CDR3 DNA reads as TGTGCCAGCAGCACCCGACTAGCGGGGGGGCTGTACGAGCAGTACTTC. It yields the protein CASSTRLAGGLYEQYF.

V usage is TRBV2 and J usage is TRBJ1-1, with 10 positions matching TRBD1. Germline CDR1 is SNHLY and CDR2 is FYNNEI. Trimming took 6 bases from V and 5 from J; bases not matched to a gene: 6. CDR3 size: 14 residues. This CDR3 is CASSPWTGGTEAFF. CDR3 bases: TGTGCCAGCAGCCCCTGGACAGGGGGGACTGAAGCTTTCTTT.